This T cell receptor beta chain was captured by sequencing in a study of blood T cell repertoires in COVID-19. Study at large: In each case, the material was cDNA or gDNA derived from T cells, B-cell-depleted T cells, or PBMCs.

Clones were sequenced by immunoSEQ multiplex PCR, and TCRdb holds only the in-frame ones, with some missing. This sample has about 25,000 clones; 80% to 85% occur once, and the top ten carry approximately 7%. The clonotype comes from a man in his 70s with acute or convalescent COVID-19. Sequencing was performed on peripheral blood.

The CDR3 sequence: CASSLDSGGEKLFF. DNA of the CDR3: TGTGCCAGCAGCTTAGACTCAGGTGGTGAAAAACTGTTTTTT. The chain carries TRBV11-2 and TRBJ1-4; no reliable D call. V lost 0 bases and J lost 7, with 9 bases in between. Germline values: CDR1 SGHAT, CDR2 FQNNGV. This CDR3 is 14 amino acids long.